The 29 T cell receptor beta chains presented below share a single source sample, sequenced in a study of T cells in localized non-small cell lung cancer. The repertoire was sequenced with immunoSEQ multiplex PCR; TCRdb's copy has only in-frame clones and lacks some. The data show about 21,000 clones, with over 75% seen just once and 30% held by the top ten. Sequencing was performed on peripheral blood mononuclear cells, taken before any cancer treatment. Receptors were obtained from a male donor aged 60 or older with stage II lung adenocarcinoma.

DNA of the CDR3: TGTGCCAGTAGTAGGGACAGGGGGCCCGCAGATACGCAGTATTTT. It translates to CASSRDRGPADTQYF. The rearrangement links TRBV19 to TRBJ2-3; 12 positions agree with TRBD1. Losses at the gene ends were 4 bases for V and 4 bases for J; bases not matched to a gene: 3. The CDR3 covers 15 residues. The germline V gene encodes CDR1 LNHDA and CDR2 SQIVND (reference sequence).

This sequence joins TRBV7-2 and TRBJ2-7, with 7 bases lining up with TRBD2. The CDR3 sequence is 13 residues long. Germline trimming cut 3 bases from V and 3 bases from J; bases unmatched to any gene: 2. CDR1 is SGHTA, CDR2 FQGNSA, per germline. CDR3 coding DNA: TGTGCCAGCAGCTTTGGACTAGGCTACGAGCAGTACTTC. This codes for CASSFGLGYEQYF.

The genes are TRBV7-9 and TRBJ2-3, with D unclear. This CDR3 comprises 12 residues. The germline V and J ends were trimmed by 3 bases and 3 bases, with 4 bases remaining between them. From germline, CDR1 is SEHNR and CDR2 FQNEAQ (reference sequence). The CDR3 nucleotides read TGTGCCAGCAGCTTGGGAACAGATACGCAGTATTTT. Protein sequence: CASSLGTDTQYF.

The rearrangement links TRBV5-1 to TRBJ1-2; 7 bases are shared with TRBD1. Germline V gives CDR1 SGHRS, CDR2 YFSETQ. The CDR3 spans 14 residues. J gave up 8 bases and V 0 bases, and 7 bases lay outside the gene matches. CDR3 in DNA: TGCGCCAGCAGCTTGGAGGGACAGCAGGGCGGCTACACCTTC. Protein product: CASSLEGQQGGYTF.

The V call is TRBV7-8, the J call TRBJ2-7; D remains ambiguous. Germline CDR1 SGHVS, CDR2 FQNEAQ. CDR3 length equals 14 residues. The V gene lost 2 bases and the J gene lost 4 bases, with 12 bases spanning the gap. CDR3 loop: CASSLRVTAYEQYF. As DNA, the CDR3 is TGTGCCAGCAGCTTACGGGTAACGGCGTACGAGCAGTACTTC.

The CDR3, as DNA: TGTGCCAGTAGTATTTGGGGGCCCCGCGACAATGAGCAGTTCTTC. This codes for CASSIWGPRDNEQFF. The chain combines TRBV19 with TRBJ2-1; tentatively, D is TRBD1 (6 bases). Trimming shortened V by 3 bases and J by 5 bases, and 14 bases separated the two germline ends. The germline V gene encodes CDR1 LNHDA and CDR2 SQIVND (reference sequence). The length of the CDR3 is 15 residues.

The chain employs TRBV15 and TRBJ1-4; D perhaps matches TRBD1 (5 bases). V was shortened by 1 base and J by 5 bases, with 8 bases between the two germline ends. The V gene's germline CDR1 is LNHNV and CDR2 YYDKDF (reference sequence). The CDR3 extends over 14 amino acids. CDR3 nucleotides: TGTGCCACCAGCAGAGGCAGGGTGAATGAAAAACTGTTTTTT. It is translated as CATSRGRVNEKLFF.

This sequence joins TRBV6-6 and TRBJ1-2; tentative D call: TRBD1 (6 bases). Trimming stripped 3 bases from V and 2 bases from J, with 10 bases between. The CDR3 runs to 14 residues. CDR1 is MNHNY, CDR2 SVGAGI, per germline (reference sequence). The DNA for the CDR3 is TGTGCCAGCAGTTATTTAGACAGGAACTATGGCTACACCTTC. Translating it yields CASSYLDRNYGYTF.

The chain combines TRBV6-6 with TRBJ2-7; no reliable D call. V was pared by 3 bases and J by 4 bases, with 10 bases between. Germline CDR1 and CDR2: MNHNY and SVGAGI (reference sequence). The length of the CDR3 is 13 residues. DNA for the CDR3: TGTGCCAGCAGTTATGGTCCAAGGTACGAGCAGTACTTC. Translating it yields CASSYGPRYEQYF.

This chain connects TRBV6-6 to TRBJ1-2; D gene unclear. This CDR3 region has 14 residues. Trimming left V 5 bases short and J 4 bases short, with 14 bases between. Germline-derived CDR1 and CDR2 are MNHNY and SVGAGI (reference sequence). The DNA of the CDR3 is TGTGCCAGCAGTGGGTCCGGGCTATTCTATGGCTACACCTTC. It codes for CASSGSGLFYGYTF.

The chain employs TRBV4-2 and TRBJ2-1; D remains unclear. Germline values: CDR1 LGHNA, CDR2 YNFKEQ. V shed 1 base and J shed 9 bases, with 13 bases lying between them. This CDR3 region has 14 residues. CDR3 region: CASSQVNPPREQFF. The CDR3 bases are TGTGCCAGCAGCCAAGTAAATCCCCCCCGTGAGCAGTTCTTC.

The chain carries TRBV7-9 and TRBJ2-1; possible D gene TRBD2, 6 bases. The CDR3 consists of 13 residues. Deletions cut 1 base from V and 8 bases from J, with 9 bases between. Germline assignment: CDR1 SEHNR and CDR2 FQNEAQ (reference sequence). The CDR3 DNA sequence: TGTGCCAGCAGCTTAGTCCCTAGCGATGAGCAGTTCTTC. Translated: CASSLVPSDEQFF.

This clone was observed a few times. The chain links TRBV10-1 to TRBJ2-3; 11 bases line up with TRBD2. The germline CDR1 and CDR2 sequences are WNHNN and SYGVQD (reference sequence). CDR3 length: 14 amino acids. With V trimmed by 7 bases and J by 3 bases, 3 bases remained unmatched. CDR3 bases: TGCGCCAGCATGTCTAGCGGGAGGACAGATACGCAGTATTTT. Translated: CASMSSGRTDTQYF.

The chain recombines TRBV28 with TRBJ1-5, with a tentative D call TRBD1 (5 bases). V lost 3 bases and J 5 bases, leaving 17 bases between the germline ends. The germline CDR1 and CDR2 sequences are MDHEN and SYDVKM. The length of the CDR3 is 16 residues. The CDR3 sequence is CASSFARLRDYQPQHF. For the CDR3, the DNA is TGTGCCAGCAGTTTCGCTCGACTCAGGGATTATCAGCCCCAGCATTTT.

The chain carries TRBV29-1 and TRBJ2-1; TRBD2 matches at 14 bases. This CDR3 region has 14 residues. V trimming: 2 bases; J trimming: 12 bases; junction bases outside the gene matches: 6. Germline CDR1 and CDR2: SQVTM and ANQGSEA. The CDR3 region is CSVEPGTSGRGQFF. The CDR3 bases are TGCAGCGTTGAACCCGGGACTAGCGGGAGAGGGCAGTTCTTC.

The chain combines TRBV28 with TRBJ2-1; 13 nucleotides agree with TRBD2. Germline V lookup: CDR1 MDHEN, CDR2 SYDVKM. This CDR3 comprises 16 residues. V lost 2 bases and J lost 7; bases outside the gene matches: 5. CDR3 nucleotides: TGTGCCAGCAGTTTAATGGGGACTAGCGGGGATAATGAGCAGTTCTTC. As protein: CASSLMGTSGDNEQFF.

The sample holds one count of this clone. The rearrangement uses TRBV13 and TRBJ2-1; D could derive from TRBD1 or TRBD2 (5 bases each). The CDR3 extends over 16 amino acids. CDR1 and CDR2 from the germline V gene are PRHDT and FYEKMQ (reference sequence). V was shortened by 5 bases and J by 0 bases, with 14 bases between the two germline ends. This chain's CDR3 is CASSPLGERSYNEQFF. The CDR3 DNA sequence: TGTGCCAGCAGCCCCCTGGGGGAGCGCTCCTACAATGAGCAGTTCTTC.

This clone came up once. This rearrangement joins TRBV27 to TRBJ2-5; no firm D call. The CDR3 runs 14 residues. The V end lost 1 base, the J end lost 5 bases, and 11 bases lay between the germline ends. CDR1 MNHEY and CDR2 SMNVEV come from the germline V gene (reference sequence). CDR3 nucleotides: TGTGCCAGCAGTTTATGGTCTACCGGGGAGACCCAGTACTTC. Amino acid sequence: CASSLWSTGETQYF.

The CDR3 sequence is CASSPAGGISYEQYF. The CDR3 region has the DNA TGTGCCAGCAGCCCAGCGGGAGGGATCTCCTACGAGCAGTACTTC. This sequence joins TRBV5-6 and TRBJ2-7; TRBD2 agrees at 10 bases. CDR1 is SGHDT and CDR2 is YYEEEE in the germline V gene. CDR3 length equals 15 residues. V shed 4 bases, J shed 0 bases, and the junction held 4 bases outside the gene matches.

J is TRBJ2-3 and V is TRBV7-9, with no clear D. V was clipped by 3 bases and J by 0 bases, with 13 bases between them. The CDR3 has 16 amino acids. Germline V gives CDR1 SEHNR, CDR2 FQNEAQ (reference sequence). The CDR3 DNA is TGTGCCAGCAGCTTTAAGGGCTCTCCTAGCACAGATACGCAGTATTTT. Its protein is CASSFKGSPSTDTQYF.

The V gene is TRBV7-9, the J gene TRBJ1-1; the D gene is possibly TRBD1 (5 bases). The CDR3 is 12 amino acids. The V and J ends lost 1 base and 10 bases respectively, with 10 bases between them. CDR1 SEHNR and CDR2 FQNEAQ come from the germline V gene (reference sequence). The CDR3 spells CASSLGGRGAFF. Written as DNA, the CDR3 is TGTGCCAGCAGCTTAGGGGGAAGGGGAGCTTTCTTT.

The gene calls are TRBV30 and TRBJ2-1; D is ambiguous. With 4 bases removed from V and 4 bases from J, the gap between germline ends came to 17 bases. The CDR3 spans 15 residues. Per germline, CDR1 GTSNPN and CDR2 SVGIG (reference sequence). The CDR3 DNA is TGTGCCTGGACAGAGACCGTTAATCATTACAATGAGCAGTTCTTC. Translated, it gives CAWTETVNHYNEQFF. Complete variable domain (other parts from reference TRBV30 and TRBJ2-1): SQTIHQWPATLVQPVGSPLSLECTVEGTSNPNLYWYRQAAGRGLQLLFYSVGIGQISSEVPQNLSASRPQDRQFILSSKKLLLSDSGFYLCAWTETVNHYNEQFFGPGTRLTVL.

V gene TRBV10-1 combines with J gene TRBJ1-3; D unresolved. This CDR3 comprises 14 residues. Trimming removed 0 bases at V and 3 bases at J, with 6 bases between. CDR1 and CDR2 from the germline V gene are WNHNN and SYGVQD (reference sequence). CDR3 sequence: CASSESRFGNTIYF. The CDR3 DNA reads TGCGCCAGCAGTGAGTCACGTTTTGGAAACACCATATATTTT.

CDR3 residues: CASSYGTYEQYF. The CDR3 DNA sequence: TGTGCCAGCAGTTACGGAACCTACGAGCAGTACTTC. The rearrangement joins TRBV6-5 to TRBJ2-7; D is unclear. The CDR3 length is 12 residues. Deletions cut 2 bases from V and 2 bases from J, with 4 bases between. CDR1 is MNHEY, CDR2 SVGAGI, per germline.

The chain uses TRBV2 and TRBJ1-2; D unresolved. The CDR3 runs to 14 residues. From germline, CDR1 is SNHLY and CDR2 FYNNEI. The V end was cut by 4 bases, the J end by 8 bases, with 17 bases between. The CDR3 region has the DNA TGTGCCAGCAGTGGCCAACTGCTGGCGGGCGGCTACACCTTC. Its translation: CASSGQLLAGGYTF.

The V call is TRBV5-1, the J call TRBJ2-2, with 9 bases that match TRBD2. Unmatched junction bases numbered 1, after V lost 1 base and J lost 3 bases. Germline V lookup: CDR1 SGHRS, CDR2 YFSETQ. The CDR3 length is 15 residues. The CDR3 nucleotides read TGCGCCAGCAGCTTGACTAGCGGGTACACCGGGGAGCTGTTTTTT. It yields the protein CASSLTSGYTGELFF.

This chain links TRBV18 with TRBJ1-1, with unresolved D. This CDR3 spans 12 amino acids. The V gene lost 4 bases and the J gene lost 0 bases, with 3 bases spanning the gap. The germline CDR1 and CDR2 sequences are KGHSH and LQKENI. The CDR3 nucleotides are TGTGCCAGCTCACGGATGAACACTGAAGCTTTCTTT. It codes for CASSRMNTEAFF. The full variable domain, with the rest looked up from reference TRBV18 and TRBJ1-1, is NAGVMQNPRHLVRRRGQEARLRCSPMKGHSHVYWYRQLPEEGLKFMVYLQKENIIDESGMPKERFSAEFPKEGPSILRIQQVVRGDSAAYFCASSRMNTEAFFGQGTRLTVV.

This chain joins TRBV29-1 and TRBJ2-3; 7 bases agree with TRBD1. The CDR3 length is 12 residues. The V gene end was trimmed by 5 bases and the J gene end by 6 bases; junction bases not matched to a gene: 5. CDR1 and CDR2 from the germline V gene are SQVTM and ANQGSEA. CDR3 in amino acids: CSVLPRGDTQYF. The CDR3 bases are TGCAGCGTTCTTCCCAGGGGGGATACGCAGTATTTT.

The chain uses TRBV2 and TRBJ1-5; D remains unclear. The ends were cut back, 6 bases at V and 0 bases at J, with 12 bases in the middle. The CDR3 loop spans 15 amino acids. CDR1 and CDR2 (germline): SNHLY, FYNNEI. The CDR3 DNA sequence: TGTGCCAGCAGATCCTTTATTGATAGCAATCAGCCCCAGCATTTT. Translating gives CASRSFIDSNQPQHF.